This is a list of T cell receptor beta chains from one sample in a study of blood T cell repertoires in COVID-19. Here immunoSEQ multiplex PCR was the method, and the copy in TCRdb shows in-frame clones only, minus some. The sample includes approximately 150,000 clones, around nine tenths of them seen just once. Sequenced material: peripheral blood. The receptor set was obtained from a human donor in a cohort sampled during active COVID-19. The CDR3 runs from the conserved cysteine through the conserved F or W. Each record gives: J gene, V gene, D gene, clone size, CDR3 protein, CDR3 DNA. A D gene is named only where the DNA matches it firmly. Size values are once, few and many counts, or a class for expanded clones, and some rows have none.

j_call: TRBJ2-7
v_call: TRBV2
d_call: TRBD2
clone_size: NA
cdr3_aa: CASSSLAGGSYEQYF
cdr3_nt: TGTGCCAGCTCCTCTTTAGCGGGAGGCTCCTACGAGCAGTACTTC

j_call: TRBJ2-7
v_call: TRBV9
d_call: TRBD2
clone_size: few
cdr3_aa: CASSGPTSGSYEQYF
cdr3_nt: TGTGCCAGCAGCGGACCGACTAGCGGCTCCTACGAGCAGTACTTC

j_call: TRBJ2-7
v_call: TRBV12-3/TRBV12-4
d_call: NA
clone_size: NA
cdr3_aa: CASSTQGYEQYF
cdr3_nt: TGTGCCAGCAGTACACAGGGCTACGAGCAGTACTTC

j_call: TRBJ2-7
v_call: TRBV12-3/TRBV12-4
d_call: TRBD1
clone_size: NA
cdr3_aa: CASSFGTGGEQYF
cdr3_nt: TGTGCCAGCAGTTTCGGAACAGGGGGCGAGCAGTACTTC

j_call: TRBJ2-5
v_call: TRBV20-1
d_call: NA
clone_size: NA
cdr3_aa: CSAQYQETQYF
cdr3_nt: TGCAGTGCTCAGTATCAAGAGACCCAGTACTTC

j_call: TRBJ1-2
v_call: TRBV28
d_call: NA
clone_size: NA
cdr3_aa: CASCPPGSGEDGYTF
cdr3_nt: TGTGCCAGCTGTCCCCCGGGATCAGGGGAAGACGGCTACACCTTC

j_call: TRBJ2-5
v_call: TRBV24-1
d_call: TRBD2
clone_size: NA
cdr3_aa: CATSDPGLAGGRETQYF
cdr3_nt: TGTGCCACCAGTGATCCGGGACTAGCGGGGGGGCGGGAGACCCAGTACTTC

j_call: TRBJ2-7
v_call: TRBV19
d_call: NA
clone_size: NA
cdr3_aa: CASSNRVGWEQYF
cdr3_nt: TGTGCCAGTAGCAACAGGGTCGGCTGGGAGCAGTACTTC

j_call: TRBJ2-7
v_call: TRBV2
d_call: NA
clone_size: NA
cdr3_aa: CASNRDNYEQYF
cdr3_nt: TGTGCCAGCAATCGGGACAACTACGAGCAGTACTTC

j_call: TRBJ2-3
v_call: TRBV3-1/TRBV3-2
d_call: NA
clone_size: NA
cdr3_aa: CASSPLAGATDTQYF
cdr3_nt: TGTGCCAGCAGCCCTCTCGCGGGGGCCACAGATACGCAGTATTTT

j_call: TRBJ1-5
v_call: TRBV28
d_call: NA
clone_size: NA
cdr3_aa: CASSWETGLGRQPQHF
cdr3_nt: TGTGCCAGCAGTTGGGAGACAGGACTTGGTCGGCAGCCCCAGCATTTT

j_call: TRBJ1-1
v_call: TRBV7-9
d_call: NA
clone_size: NA
cdr3_aa: CASRSRGTTEAFF
cdr3_nt: TGTGCCAGCAGGTCCCGGGGAACCACTGAAGCTTTCTTT

j_call: TRBJ1-2
v_call: TRBV20-1
d_call: TRBD1
clone_size: NA
cdr3_aa: CSASHGTGTDGYTF
cdr3_nt: TGCAGTGCTAGTCACGGGACAGGGACGGATGGCTACACCTTC

j_call: TRBJ1-4
v_call: TRBV5-6
d_call: TRBD1
clone_size: NA
cdr3_aa: CASKSDRGRTNEKLFF
cdr3_nt: TGTGCCAGCAAATCGGACAGGGGGCGAACTAATGAAAAACTGTTTTTT

j_call: TRBJ1-2
v_call: TRBV30
d_call: TRBD1
clone_size: NA
cdr3_aa: CACQGVGNYGYTF
cdr3_nt: TGTGCCTGCCAGGGGGTAGGTAACTATGGCTACACCTTC

j_call: TRBJ2-7
v_call: TRBV7-2
d_call: NA
clone_size: NA
cdr3_aa: CASSFLPGSAGEQYF
cdr3_nt: TGTGCCAGCAGCTTCCTCCCGGGTAGTGCGGGAGAGCAGTACTTC

j_call: TRBJ2-2
v_call: TRBV4-1
d_call: TRBD2
clone_size: NA
cdr3_aa: CASSHIAGENTGELFF
cdr3_nt: TGCGCCAGCAGCCACATAGCGGGAGAGAACACCGGGGAGCTGTTTTTT

j_call: TRBJ2-7
v_call: TRBV27
d_call: TRBD1
clone_size: NA
cdr3_aa: CASSPGDSWYEQYF
cdr3_nt: TGTGCCAGCAGCCCTGGGGACAGTTGGTACGAGCAGTACTTC

j_call: TRBJ2-3
v_call: TRBV19
d_call: TRBD2
clone_size: NA
cdr3_aa: CASSPSPPRGGTDTQYF
cdr3_nt: TGTGCCAGTAGCCCCTCCCCTCCTCGGGGGGGCACAGATACGCAGTATTTT

j_call: TRBJ2-2
v_call: TRBV24-1
d_call: TRBD2
clone_size: NA
cdr3_aa: CATSETGGRTGELFF
cdr3_nt: TGTGCCACCAGTGAAACGGGAGGGAGGACCGGGGAGCTGTTTTTT

j_call: TRBJ2-5
v_call: TRBV28
d_call: NA
clone_size: NA
cdr3_aa: CASRGPGETQYF
cdr3_nt: TGTGCCAGCAGGGGGCCCGGGGAGACCCAGTACTTC

j_call: TRBJ2-7
v_call: TRBV6-5
d_call: TRBD2
clone_size: NA
cdr3_aa: CASSGLVAGSYEQYF
cdr3_nt: TGTGCCAGCTCAGGGTTGGTAGCGGGGTCCTACGAGCAGTACTTC

j_call: TRBJ1-6
v_call: TRBV5-1
d_call: TRBD1
clone_size: NA
cdr3_aa: CASRTGFDSPLHF
cdr3_nt: TGCGCCAGCAGGACAGGGTTCGATTCACCCCTCCACTTT

j_call: TRBJ2-7
v_call: TRBV29-1
d_call: NA
clone_size: once
cdr3_aa: CSTRTEGYEQYF
cdr3_nt: TGCAGCACTCGGACAGAGGGCTACGAGCAGTACTTC

j_call: TRBJ2-6
v_call: TRBV5-4
d_call: TRBD1
clone_size: NA
cdr3_aa: CASSFGQGGASGANVLTF
cdr3_nt: TGTGCCAGCAGCTTCGGACAGGGAGGTGCCTCTGGGGCCAACGTCCTGACTTTC

j_call: TRBJ1-6
v_call: TRBV27
d_call: NA
clone_size: NA
cdr3_aa: CASRQGRNSPLHF
cdr3_nt: TGTGCCAGCCGCCAGGGGCGGAATTCACCCCTCCACTTT

j_call: TRBJ2-1
v_call: TRBV7-9
d_call: TRBD2
clone_size: NA
cdr3_aa: CASSLVLAGVNEQFF
cdr3_nt: TGTGCCAGCAGCTTAGTACTAGCGGGAGTTAATGAGCAGTTCTTC

j_call: TRBJ2-2
v_call: TRBV19
d_call: TRBD2
clone_size: NA
cdr3_aa: CASTTLAGGSTGELFF
cdr3_nt: TGTGCCAGTACCACACTAGCGGGAGGAAGCACCGGGGAGCTGTTTTTT

j_call: TRBJ1-4
v_call: TRBV7-9
d_call: NA
clone_size: NA
cdr3_aa: CASSFEGSEKLFF
cdr3_nt: TGTGCCAGCAGCTTCGAGGGAAGTGAAAAACTGTTTTTT

j_call: TRBJ2-7
v_call: TRBV27
d_call: TRBD2
clone_size: NA
cdr3_aa: CASSLWRLAGGFSYEQYF
cdr3_nt: TGTGCCAGCAGTTTATGGAGGCTAGCGGGAGGGTTCTCCTACGAGCAGTACTTC

j_call: TRBJ2-3
v_call: TRBV7-2
d_call: NA
clone_size: NA
cdr3_aa: CASSSGGLTDTQYF
cdr3_nt: TGTGCCAGCAGCTCCGGGGGTCTCACAGATACGCAGTATTTT

j_call: TRBJ2-3
v_call: TRBV19
d_call: TRBD1
clone_size: NA
cdr3_aa: CASSIQDRGPDTQYF
cdr3_nt: TGTGCCAGTAGTATACAGGACAGGGGCCCAGATACGCAGTATTTT

j_call: TRBJ2-7
v_call: TRBV19
d_call: NA
clone_size: NA
cdr3_aa: CASTRRDRTYEQYF
cdr3_nt: TGTGCCAGTACTCGGCGGGACCGTACCTACGAGCAGTACTTC

j_call: TRBJ2-5
v_call: TRBV4-1
d_call: TRBD2
clone_size: NA
cdr3_aa: CASSHREGWDQETQYF
cdr3_nt: TGCGCCAGCAGCCATAGGGAGGGTTGGGACCAAGAGACCCAGTACTTC

j_call: TRBJ2-7
v_call: TRBV25-1
d_call: NA
clone_size: NA
cdr3_aa: CASTQTNSYEQYF
cdr3_nt: TGTGCCAGTACCCAGACTAACTCCTACGAGCAGTACTTC

j_call: TRBJ1-4
v_call: TRBV19
d_call: NA
clone_size: once
cdr3_aa: CASSLGRGMDEKLFF
cdr3_nt: TGTGCCAGTAGTCTCGGTCGGGGGATGGATGAAAAACTGTTTTTT

j_call: TRBJ1-1
v_call: TRBV27
d_call: NA
clone_size: NA
cdr3_aa: CASSLLRSTEAFF
cdr3_nt: TGTGCCAGCAGCCTCCTCCGTTCCACTGAAGCTTTCTTT

j_call: TRBJ1-1
v_call: TRBV7-2
d_call: NA
clone_size: NA
cdr3_aa: CASSLRSGSTEAFF
cdr3_nt: TGTGCCAGCAGCTTAAGAAGCGGTAGCACTGAAGCTTTCTTT

j_call: TRBJ2-7
v_call: TRBV7-9
d_call: TRBD1
clone_size: NA
cdr3_aa: CASSSQDRGFHEQYF
cdr3_nt: TGTGCCAGCAGCTCCCAGGACAGGGGATTCCACGAGCAGTACTTC

j_call: TRBJ2-7
v_call: TRBV5-8
d_call: NA
clone_size: NA
cdr3_aa: CASSSNRDTRSYEQYF
cdr3_nt: TGTGCCAGCAGCTCGAACCGGGACACACGCTCCTACGAGCAGTACTTC

j_call: TRBJ2-1
v_call: TRBV24-1
d_call: TRBD1
clone_size: NA
cdr3_aa: CATSDTPRTGGYEQFF
cdr3_nt: TGTGCCACCAGTGACACCCCCCGGACAGGGGGCTATGAGCAGTTCTTC

j_call: TRBJ2-7
v_call: TRBV28
d_call: TRBD2
clone_size: NA
cdr3_aa: CASSLPLAESSYEQYF
cdr3_nt: TGTGCCAGCAGTTTACCCCTAGCGGAAAGTTCCTACGAGCAGTACTTC

j_call: TRBJ2-3
v_call: TRBV10-1
d_call: TRBD2
clone_size: NA
cdr3_aa: CASSPTSQRDTQYF
cdr3_nt: TGCGCCAGCAGCCCGACTAGCCAGCGGGATACGCAGTATTTT

j_call: TRBJ2-7
v_call: TRBV30
d_call: TRBD2
clone_size: NA
cdr3_aa: CAWRVAGGSYEQYF
cdr3_nt: TGTGCCTGGAGGGTCGCGGGAGGCTCCTACGAGCAGTACTTC

j_call: TRBJ2-7
v_call: TRBV27
d_call: TRBD2
clone_size: NA
cdr3_aa: CASSLIPSSGPSYEQYF
cdr3_nt: TGTGCCAGCAGTTTGATCCCGTCTAGCGGTCCCTCCTACGAGCAGTACTTC

j_call: TRBJ2-6
v_call: TRBV7-9
d_call: NA
clone_size: NA
cdr3_aa: CASSFRSTGANVLTF
cdr3_nt: TGTGCCAGCAGCTTTCGGAGCACTGGGGCCAACGTCCTGACTTTC